The 28 T cell receptor beta chains below were found in one sample sequenced in a study of blood T cell repertoires in COVID-19 (dated by TCRdb to the early 2020s). The library came from the immunoSEQ multiplex PCR assay. The table was pulled from immuneACCESS by TCRdb, which kept in-frame rearrangements only. Such tables lose some clones; where checked, under half of the loss comes from unresolved V genes, and the rest has no known cause. The sample has 100,000 to 150,000 clones on record, about 86% of them singletons. The ten largest clones take up 3.8% of the sample. The sample comprised peripheral blood. The receptors were sampled from a woman aged 50 to 60 with acute or convalescent COVID-19.

The chain couples TRBV19 to TRBJ2-5; 12 bases map to TRBD1. Germline CDR1 is LNHDA and CDR2 is SQIVND (reference sequence). The CDR3 spans 17 residues. The V and J ends lost 1 base and 4 bases, in that order; junction bases with no gene match: 7. The CDR3 DNA follows: TGTGCCAGTAGTATAGCTACCGGGACAGGGGGCGGAGAGACCCAGTACTTC. Translating gives CASSIATGTGGGETQYF.

V is TRBV7-2 and J is TRBJ2-7; the D gene is possibly TRBD2 (6 bases). The V gene's germline CDR1 is SGHTA and CDR2 FQGNSA. Trimming pared 0 bases from V and 3 bases from J, leaving 12 bases between. CDR3 length equals 15 residues. For the CDR3, the DNA is TGTGCCAGCAGCTTAGCCGGGGGTCGGGGCTACGAGCAGTACTTC. Its protein is CASSLAGGRGYEQYF. Full variable domain (outside the CDR3, taken from reference TRBV7-2 and TRBJ2-7): GAGVSQSPSNKVTEKGKDVELRCDPISGHTALYWYRQSLGQGLEFLIYFQGNSAPDKSGLPSDRFSAERTGGSVSTLTIQRTQQEDSAVYLCASSLAGGRGYEQYFGPGTRLTVT.

The CDR3 here is CASSYSGTGNHEQYF. Written as DNA, the CDR3 is TGTGCCAGCAGTTACTCAGGGACAGGGAACCACGAGCAGTACTTC. The V call is TRBV6-5, the J call TRBJ2-7; 9 bases match TRBD1. The J segment lost 5 bases and the V segment lost 0 bases, leaving 5 bases of the junction unmatched. Germline CDR1 is MNHEY and CDR2 is SVGAGI. This CDR3 comprises 15 residues.

This clone was seen only once. The genes are TRBV7-2 and TRBJ2-5; maybe TRBD2 (6 bases). The CDR3 totals 14 residues. From germline, CDR1 is SGHTA and CDR2 FQGNSA. With 3 bases removed from V and 4 bases from J, the gap between germline ends came to 12 bases. CDR3 DNA: TGTGCCAGCAGCTTCAACGGCGGGGCAGAGACCCAGTACTTC. Translated, it gives CASSFNGGAETQYF.

This chain uses TRBV29-1 with TRBJ2-7; unclear D gene. Trimming shortened V by 6 bases and J by 3 bases, and 15 bases separated the two germline ends. This CDR3 spans 13 amino acids. CDR1 and CDR2 (germline): SQVTM, ANQGSEA. The CDR3 loop is CSVVDPYYYEQYF. The CDR3, as DNA: TGCAGCGTGGTAGATCCTTACTACTACGAGCAGTACTTC.

CDR3 coding DNA: TGTGCCAGCAGTTTTGTAGGTGTGGGGCTCCGGAACACTGAAGCTTTCTTT. Its protein product is CASSFVGVGLRNTEAFF. The chain has TRBV6-2 or TRBV6-3 and TRBJ1-1; TRBD1 might be the D (5 bases). This CDR3 is built from 17 residues. Germline V CDR1 and CDR2: MNHEY, SVGEGT. V gave up 4 bases and J gave up 1 base, with 19 bases separating them.

The chain combines TRBV5-6 with TRBJ1-1; 8 nucleotides agree with TRBD1. Germline values: CDR1 SGHDT, CDR2 YYEEEE. Trimming took 3 bases from V and 4 from J; bases not matched to a gene: 5. The CDR3 totals 14 residues. The CDR3 loop reads CASSSDRGGTEAFF. The CDR3 nucleotides read TGTGCCAGCAGCTCTGACAGGGGTGGCACTGAAGCTTTCTTT.

This clone has only a few counts. The CDR3 here is CASSPQGGVKLFF. Written as DNA, the CDR3 is TGTGCCAGCAGCCCACAGGGGGGGGTAAAACTGTTTTTT. The gene calls are TRBV3-1 (or the pseudogene TRBV3-2) and TRBJ1-4, with 8 bases aligning to TRBD1. Trimming at V came to 4 bases and at J to 10 bases, leaving 5 bases not matched to a gene. Germline lookup yields CDR1 LGHDT and CDR2 YNNKEL (reference sequence). This CDR3 has 13 amino acids.

This sequence joins TRBV2 and TRBJ1-6; D possibly corresponds to TRBD1 (5 bases). Germline loops: CDR1 SNHLY, CDR2 FYNNEI. The CDR3 is made up of 15 amino acids. V lost 6 bases and J 7 bases, leaving 16 bases between the germline ends. This chain's CDR3 is CASRTGLNPNSPLHF. The CDR3 nucleotides read TGTGCCAGCAGGACGGGACTTAATCCCAATTCACCCCTCCACTTT.

The genes are TRBV9 and TRBJ2-1; TRBD2 agrees at 7 bases. Germline V gene lookup returns CDR1 SGDLS and CDR2 YYNGEE. V shed 4 bases and J 0 bases; nucleotides not matched to a gene: 4. There are 15 residues in the CDR3. In nucleotides, the CDR3 is TGTGCCAGCAGCCGGGAGGCGAGCTCCTACAATGAGCAGTTCTTC. This gives the protein CASSREASSYNEQFF.

This clone was found a few times. This sequence joins TRBV10-2 and TRBJ2-1, with a weak D call TRBD1 (6 bases). The length of the CDR3 is 13 residues. Germline CDR1 WSHSY, CDR2 SAAADI. Trimming took 5 bases from V and 8 from J, leaving 13 bases between them. The CDR3 coding sequence is TGCGCCAGCAGTTTGTTGGGGGCGGATGAGCAGTTCTTC. Its translation: CASSLLGADEQFF.

The gene calls are TRBV19 and TRBJ2-2; 7 bases are shared with TRBD1. The CDR3 spans 15 residues. CDR1 LNHDA and CDR2 SQIVND come from the germline V gene (reference sequence). Trimming cost V 5 bases and J 2 bases; bases outside gene matches: 5. This CDR3 is CASSPGTENTGELFF. DNA for the CDR3: TGTGCCAGTAGTCCAGGGACAGAAAACACCGGGGAGCTGTTTTTT.

V usage is TRBV7-2 and J usage is TRBJ2-1; the match to TRBD2 covers 11 bases. From germline, CDR1 is SGHTA and CDR2 FQGNSA. J lost 6 bases, V lost 2 bases, and 3 bases had no gene match. The CDR3 is 15 amino acids. The CDR3 sequence: CASSLSSGRANEQFF. Here the CDR3 DNA reads TGTGCCAGCAGCTTAAGTAGCGGGAGGGCCAATGAGCAGTTCTTC.

The rearrangement joins TRBV14 to TRBJ2-5; 9 positions match TRBD1. There are 15 residues in the CDR3. Germline values: CDR1 SGHDN, CDR2 FVKESK. V trimming: 4 bases; J trimming: 2 bases; junction bases outside the gene matches: 5. The CDR3 DNA reads TGTGCCAGCAGCCGACGGACAGGGGTTCAAGAGACCCAGTACTTC. Amino acid sequence: CASSRRTGVQETQYF.

V usage is TRBV6-5 and J usage is TRBJ1-4, with a tentative D call TRBD1 (5 bases). CDR1 MNHEY and CDR2 SVGAGI come from the germline V gene. The V and J ends lost 6 bases and 8 bases respectively, with 7 bases between them. The length of the CDR3 is 11 residues. The CDR3 DNA is TGTGCCAGCAGCAGACAGGAAAAACTGTTTTTT. It is translated as CASSRQEKLFF.

V and J are TRBV7-2 and TRBJ1-2; 7 bases match TRBD1. This CDR3 has 14 residues. V was pared by 7 bases and J by 4 bases, with 9 bases of the junction left unmatched. Per germline, CDR1 SGHTA and CDR2 FQGNSA. DNA of the CDR3: TGTGCCAGCACCGCTGACAGGGCGGTCTATGGCTACACCTTC. Translation: CASTADRAVYGYTF.

The gene calls are TRBV3-1 (or the pseudogene TRBV3-2) and TRBJ1-3; D unresolved. The CDR3 is 14 amino acids. The V gene's germline CDR1 is LGHDT and CDR2 YNNKEL (reference sequence). V gave up 5 bases and J gave up 0 bases, with 8 bases separating them. CDR3 sequence: CASSEQYSGNTIYF. Here the CDR3 DNA reads TGTGCCAGCAGCGAACAGTACTCTGGAAACACCATATATTTT.

DNA of the CDR3: TGTGCCAGTATTAAGGAGGGCACCGGGGAGCTGTTTTTT. Its protein is CASIKEGTGELFF. The V gene is TRBV19, the J gene TRBJ2-2; D perhaps matches TRBD2 (6 bases). The V end lost 7 bases, the J end lost 4 bases, and 10 bases lay between the germline ends. The CDR3 has 13 amino acids. CDR1 and CDR2 (germline): LNHDA, SQIVND (reference sequence).

The chain has TRBV5-1 and TRBJ1-2; 10 bases match TRBD1. After removal of 3 bases from V and 2 bases from J, the junction contained 1 base not matched to a gene. This CDR3 spans 14 amino acids. Germline CDR1 is SGHRS and CDR2 is YFSETQ. The CDR3 sequence is CASSSTGGNYGYTF. The CDR3 bases are TGCGCCAGCAGCTCGACAGGGGGCAACTATGGCTACACCTTC.

The genes are TRBV9 and TRBJ1-1, with D unresolved. Germline V gives CDR1 SGDLS, CDR2 YYNGEE. With 3 bases removed from V and 4 bases from J, the gap between germline ends came to 10 bases. This CDR3 has 13 residues. DNA for the CDR3: TGTGCCAGCAGCGCCCGGCCAGGCACTGAAGCTTTCTTT. Its protein product is CASSARPGTEAFF. The full variable domain, its missing parts supplied by reference TRBV9 and TRBJ1-1, is DSGVTQTPKHLITATGQRVTLRCSPRSGDLSVYWYQQSLDQGLQFLIQYYNGEERAKGNILERFSAQQFPDLHSELNLSSLELGDSALYFCASSARPGTEAFFGQGTRLTVV.

The chain links TRBV19 to TRBJ1-2; D is undetermined. V dropped 6 bases and J dropped 5 bases, with 16 bases sitting between them. There are 14 residues in the CDR3. CDR1 and CDR2 (germline): LNHDA, SQIVND (reference sequence). The CDR3 is CASSTPQRFYGYTF. In nucleotides, the CDR3 is TGTGCCAGTAGCACCCCCCAGAGGTTTTATGGCTACACCTTC.

The chain has TRBV18 and TRBJ2-3, with D unresolved. This CDR3 region has 14 residues. Trimming took off 2 bases at V and 5 bases at J, with 11 bases between the two ends. Germline lookup yields CDR1 KGHSH and CDR2 LQKENI. The CDR3: CASSPLNSLDTQYF. Here the CDR3 DNA reads TGTGCCAGCTCACCATTGAACAGTTTAGATACGCAGTATTTT.

The sample holds a few counts of this clone. V is TRBV28 and J is TRBJ2-1; D may be TRBD2 (6 bases). Trimming shortened V by 5 bases and J by 7 bases, and 15 bases separated the two germline ends. CDR1 MDHEN and CDR2 SYDVKM come from the germline V gene. CDR3 length equals 14 residues. The CDR3 loop is CASSGDRLENEQFF. In DNA, the CDR3 is TGTGCCAGCAGTGGAGACCGACTAGAAAATGAGCAGTTCTTC.

With respect to this clone: This sample also contains other DNA sequences that code for the same CDR3. The chain recombines TRBV20-1 with TRBJ2-3, with TRBD1 as a possible D gene (5 bases). Trimming removed 5 bases from V and 4 bases from J, with 7 bases in between. CDR1 and CDR2 (germline): DFQATT, SNEGSKA (reference sequence). This CDR3 contains 11 residues. DNA of the CDR3: TGCAGTGCTCCCAGGGCAGATACGCAGTATTTT. It specifies CSAPRADTQYF.

V and J are TRBV9 and TRBJ2-7; 11 positions agree with TRBD2. Looked up from germline, CDR1 is SGDLS and CDR2 is YYNGEE. The CDR3 sequence is 15 residues long. Losses at the gene ends were 3 bases for V and 6 bases for J; bases not matched to a gene: 8. The chain's CDR3 is CASSAFSGRASEQYF. CDR3 bases: TGTGCCAGCAGCGCCTTTAGCGGGAGGGCCTCCGAGCAGTACTTC.

The genes are TRBV19 and TRBJ2-1, with TRBD2 as a possible D gene (6 bases). V was cut by 4 bases and J by 9 bases, with 22 bases left in between. Per germline, CDR1 LNHDA and CDR2 SQIVND (reference sequence). CDR3 length equals 16 residues. The CDR3 DNA follows: TGTGCCAGTAGTACCCCCTCACGGGAGAATCAGGCTGAGCAGTTCTTC. This translates into CASSTPSRENQAEQFF. The full variable domain, rest sourced from reference TRBV19 and TRBJ2-1, is DGGITQSPKYLFRKEGQNVTLSCEQNLNHDAMYWYRQDPGQGLRLIYYSQIVNDFQKGDIAEGYSVSREKKESFPLTVTSAQKNPTAFYLCASSTPSRENQAEQFFGPGTRLTVL.

The chain uses TRBV4-1 and TRBJ1-3, with a tentative D call TRBD1 (5 bases). With 4 bases removed from V and 4 bases from J, the gap between germline ends came to 14 bases. Germline-derived CDR1 and CDR2 are MGHRA and YSYEKL. The CDR3 has 15 amino acids. CDR3 DNA sequence: TGCGCCAGCAGCCCCTATGAAGGGGCGGGAAACACCATATATTTT. Translating it yields CASSPYEGAGNTIYF.

The chain uses TRBV19 and TRBJ1-2; 9 nucleotides align to TRBD1. CDR3 length: 18 amino acids. V gave up 4 bases and J gave up 2 bases; unmatched junction bases: 14. Germline CDR1 reads LNHDA; CDR2 reads SQIVND (reference sequence). This CDR3 is CASSSGLVWDRANYGYTF. The CDR3 DNA follows: TGTGCCAGTAGTAGCGGTTTGGTGTGGGACAGGGCGAACTATGGCTACACCTTC.